Following are 4 T cell receptor beta chains from one sample sequenced in a study of OX40 agonist ivuxolimab in advanced cancers. Only in-frame clones appear in the TCRdb table, and some are missing; sequencing was by immunoSEQ multiplex PCR. The profile shows approximately 58,000 clones, around nine tenths of them singletons. The sample consisted of CD4+ or CD8+ T cells sorted from blood, taken in a trial of the OX40 agonist ivuxolimab. These receptors were collected from an adult with an advanced solid tumor such as melanoma, head and neck, liver or kidney cancer.

The V and J genes are TRBV19 and TRBJ2-6; 8 bases are shared with TRBD1. Unmatched junction bases numbered 7, after V lost 3 bases and J lost 0 bases. Per the germline V gene, CDR1 is LNHDA and CDR2 is SQIVND (reference sequence). The CDR3 has 18 residues. CDR3 coding DNA: TGTGCCAGTAGTATTATTGGACAGGGTAACTCTGGGGCCAACGTCCTGACTTTC. Its translation: CASSIIGQGNSGANVLTF.

The sample holds one count of this clone. This chain joins TRBV25-1 and TRBJ2-2, with TRBD2 matching 10 bases. The germline V gene has CDR1 MGHDK and CDR2 SYGVNS. The ends lost 4 bases at V and 6 bases at J; junction bases unmatched: 8. The CDR3 length is 16 residues. In DNA, the CDR3 is TGTGCCAGCAGTGCCCGCGGGCTAGCGGGAGCCGGGGAGCTGTTTTTT. This encodes CASSARGLAGAGELFF.

V usage is TRBV28 and J usage is TRBJ1-5; TRBD1 matches 10 bases. The CDR3 runs 22 residues. Trimming removed 4 bases from V and 5 bases from J; junction bases left unmatched: 26. CDR1 and CDR2 (germline): MDHEN, SYDVKM. CDR3 protein: CASSSFYTARLGQGSVYQPQHF. The DNA for the CDR3 is TGTGCCAGCAGTTCTTTTTATACCGCCCGGTTGGGACAGGGGTCGGTCTATCAGCCCCAGCATTTT.

The chain joins TRBV5-4 to TRBJ1-1; 8 bases map to TRBD1. From germline, CDR1 is SGHNT and CDR2 YYREEE (reference sequence). The V segment lost 3 bases and the J segment 5 bases; nucleotides outside the gene matches: 9. The CDR3 covers 15 residues. CDR3 DNA sequence: TGTGCCAGCAGCTGGAGTGACAGGGGTAGAACTGAAGCTTTCTTT. This encodes CASSWSDRGRTEAFF.